This T cell receptor beta chain was found in a study of beta chain features in type 1 diabetes. This clone has only a few counts. V lost 7 bases and J lost 8, with 15 bases in between. The CDR3 is 13 amino acids. CDR1 LNHDA and CDR2 SQIVND come from the germline V gene (reference sequence). Investigators reverse transcribed all isolated RNA, so they sequenced expressed TCRB transcripts. This table comes from immunoSEQ multiplex PCR, and its TCRdb copy is limited to in-frame clones, with some not included. The table has hundreds of thousands of clones, around 14% seen once; the top ten hold more than 0.02%.

The chain links TRBV19 to TRBJ1-3, with D unclear. What was sequenced was naive CD4+ T cells from blood. The TCR sequence derives from a woman aged 40 to 50 in good health. The CDR3 bases are TGTGCCAGTAAGACGACCCGGGAGTACACCATATATTTT. This encodes CASKTTREYTIYF.